This T cell receptor beta chain emerged from a study of OX40 agonist ivuxolimab in advanced cancers. Looking at the study overall: Ivuxolimab, which patients received intravenously every 2 weeks, was dosed at 0.01 to 10 mg/kg. Previous treatment with anti-PD-1, anti-PD-L1 or anti-CTLA-4 therapy was allowed; over 35% had received some. Study-wide results and caveats: CD4+ T cells averaged fewer expanded clones than CD8+ T cells.

As concerns this clone: Its target is unknown.

Profiled with immunoSEQ multiplex PCR; TCRdb holds only in-frame clones, not every one. The sample has tens of thousands of clones; around 86% are singletons. Germline V gene lookup returns CDR1 SGHRS and CDR2 YFSETQ. This CDR3 region has 15 residues. Trimming shortened V by 1 base and J by 4 bases, and 13 bases separated the two germline ends. This chain joins TRBV5-1 and TRBJ2-3, with a tentative D call TRBD1 (6 bases). Sequencing used CD4+ or CD8+ T cells sorted from blood, obtained in a trial of the OX40 agonist ivuxolimab. The clonotype originates from an adult with an advanced solid tumor such as melanoma, head and neck, liver or kidney cancer. The CDR3: CASSLRQTGSDTQYF. The CDR3 nucleotides are TGCGCCAGCAGCTTGAGGCAGACAGGTTCAGATACGCAGTATTTT.